The sequence of this TCR beta chain was determined in a study of human T cells and chemical hapten exposure. Study information: Diphenylcyclopropenone was administered weekly to the scalp of patients throughout the approximately 23-week study. Patches with 0.01% DPC went on the upper back, and the tests were read at 6 days.

One entry per CDR3 protein results from TCRdb running MiXCR on the RACE reads. Seen here are about 80,000 distinct CDR3 sequences, about 6.8% observed once, and the top ten hold about 1.6%. This clonotype was detected a few times. Its matching antigen is unknown. CDR1 is SNHLY, CDR2 FYNNEI, per germline. V shed 6 bases and J shed 2 bases, with 8 bases lying between them. The CDR3 covers 14 residues. Noted time point: patch test 1, 2 weeks after DPC sensitization. Treatment noted: therapeutic diphenylcyclopropenone sensitization with weekly scalp DPC. Regarding the study as a whole: TCRs at high frequency, those above 1 in 1000, did not change with DPC sensitization.

Sample: whole blood, taken in connection with sensitization to the hapten diphenylcyclopropenone (DPC). The sequence derives from a woman aged 25 to 45 with alopecia areata. Some clones in this sample may be carry-over from other donors' samples. The rearrangement links TRBV2 to TRBJ2-6; D not certain. This chain's CDR3 is CASSAGTGANVLTF. In DNA form, the CDR3 reads TGTGCCAGCAGCGCCGGCACTGGGGCCAACGTCCTGACTTTC.